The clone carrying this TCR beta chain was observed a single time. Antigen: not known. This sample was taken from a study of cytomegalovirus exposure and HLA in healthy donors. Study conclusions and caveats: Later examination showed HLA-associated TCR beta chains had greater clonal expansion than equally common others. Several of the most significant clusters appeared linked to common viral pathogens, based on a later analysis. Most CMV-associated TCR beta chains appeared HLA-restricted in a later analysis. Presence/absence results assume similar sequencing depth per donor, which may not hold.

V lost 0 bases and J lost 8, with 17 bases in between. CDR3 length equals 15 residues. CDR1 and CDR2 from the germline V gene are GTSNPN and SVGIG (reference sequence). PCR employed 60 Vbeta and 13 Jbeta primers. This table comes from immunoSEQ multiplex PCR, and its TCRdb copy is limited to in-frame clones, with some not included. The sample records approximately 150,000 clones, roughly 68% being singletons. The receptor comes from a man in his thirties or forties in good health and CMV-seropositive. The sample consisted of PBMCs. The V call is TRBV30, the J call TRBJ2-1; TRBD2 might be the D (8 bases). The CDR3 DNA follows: TGTGCCTGGAGTGTATTGGGACTAGGGGGCGATGAGCAGTTCTTC. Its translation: CAWSVLGLGGDEQFF. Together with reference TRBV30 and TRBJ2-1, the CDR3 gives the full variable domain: SQTIHQWPATLVQPVGSPLSLECTVEGTSNPNLYWYRQAAGRGLQLLFYSVGIGQISSEVPQNLSASRPQDRQFILSSKKLLLSDSGFYLCAWSVLGLGGDEQFFGPGTRLTVL.